The clone carrying this T cell receptor (beta chain) was seen many times. The antigen is not known. The germline V gene encodes CDR1 SGHAT and CDR2 FQNNGV. V was cut by 1 base and J by 4 bases, with 14 bases left in between. The CDR3 is made up of 16 amino acids. This sample was included in a study of OX40 agonist ivuxolimab in advanced cancers. Whole-study context: Patients were given ivuxolimab, an antibody that agonizes OX40 (CD134). General study results and limits: In general, CD8+ T cells held more expanded clones than CD4+ did, on average.

The method was immunoSEQ multiplex PCR; TCRdb's version includes in-frame clones alone and lacks a portion of them. Of roughly 86,000 clones listed, 85% to 90% are singletons. Material: CD4+ or CD8+ T cells sorted from blood, obtained in a trial of the OX40 agonist ivuxolimab. This sequence was found in an adult with an advanced solid tumor such as melanoma, head and neck, liver or kidney cancer. V usage is TRBV11-2 and J usage is TRBJ2-1; D remains ambiguous. The CDR3 DNA is TGTGCCAGCAGCTTAGCAGGTGTTAGCTTTTACAATGAGCAGTTCTTC. Encoded protein: CASSLAGVSFYNEQFF.